This TCR beta chain was found in a study of shared clonotypes between healthy human individuals. Unmatched junction bases numbered 2, after V lost 6 bases and J lost 2 bases. The CDR3 has 14 residues. Germline CDR1 SNHLY, CDR2 FYNNEI. Only in-frame clones appear in the TCRdb table, and some are missing; sequencing was by immunoSEQ multiplex PCR. Of about 580,000 clones in the sample, 98% were seen once. CD8 cells classed as naive were CD45RO-negative and positively selected for CCR7, excluding terminally differentiated effector memory CD45RA+ cells. Donors, without exception, were Caucasian adults residing in Nashville, Tennessee.

This TCR was recovered from a young man in good health. Sequencing used naive CD8+ T cells sorted from blood. This chain uses TRBV2 with TRBJ1-1; TRBD1 matches 11 bases. The CDR3 reads CASSGQGANTEAFF. DNA for the CDR3: TGTGCCAGCAGCGGACAGGGGGCCAACACTGAAGCTTTCTTT.